The 13 T cell receptor beta chains below come from one sample, sequenced in a study of T cell responses to AZD1222 COVID-19 vaccine. Clones were read by immunoSEQ multiplex PCR, and TCRdb kept only the in-frame ones, dropping some. This sample has about 110,000 clones, with roughly 90% found just once. Specimen: peripheral blood, collected on day 0 of AZD1222 vaccination. These receptors originate from an adult in good health.

The chain uses TRBV7-9 and TRBJ1-5; TRBD1 might be the D (5 bases). The ends were cut back, 5 bases at V and 8 bases at J, with 13 bases in the middle. The CDR3 has 13 residues. The germline gives CDR1 SEHNR, CDR2 FQNEAQ (reference sequence). The CDR3 sequence is CASSGGDGKPQHF. Written as DNA, the CDR3 is TGTGCCAGCAGCGGCGGGGACGGCAAGCCCCAGCATTTT.

The V gene is TRBV6-6, the J gene TRBJ1-6; no definite D call. CDR1 MNHNY and CDR2 SVGAGI come from the germline V gene (reference sequence). The V end lost 6 bases, the J end lost 7 bases, and 13 bases lay between the germline ends. The length of the CDR3 is 14 residues. Here the CDR3 DNA reads TGTGCCAGCAGCCCCTTCTCCGGGAATTCACCCCTCCACTTT. Translating gives CASSPFSGNSPLHF.

V and J are TRBV5-1 and TRBJ2-7; D is unclear. The CDR3 covers 15 residues. Trimming took off 1 base at V and 3 bases at J, with 14 bases between the two ends. Germline assignment: CDR1 SGHRS and CDR2 YFSETQ. The DNA for the CDR3 is TGCGCCAGCAGCTTGACTGGCGAACAACACTACGAGCAGTACTTC. Translated, it gives CASSLTGEQHYEQYF.

The chain employs TRBV6-2 or TRBV6-3 and TRBJ2-3, with D unclear. This CDR3 has 13 residues. Trimming shortened V by 5 bases and J by 4 bases, and 10 bases separated the two germline ends. CDR1 and CDR2 (germline): MNHEY, SVGEGT. In DNA form, the CDR3 reads TGTGCCAGCAGTCCACCCCCGTCAGATACGCAGTATTTT. Its translation is CASSPPPSDTQYF.

The genes are TRBV3-1 (or the pseudogene TRBV3-2) and TRBJ2-3; D tentatively reads TRBD1 or TRBD2 (6 bases each). The germline V gene encodes CDR1 LGHDT and CDR2 YNNKEL (reference sequence). The CDR3 length is 18 residues. V was shortened by 0 bases and J by 4 bases, with 20 bases between the two germline ends. CDR3 coding DNA: TGTGCCAGCAGCCAAGAGCCTTCCGGGAGTCCAGGGGCAGATACGCAGTATTTT. Translating it yields CASSQEPSGSPGADTQYF.

This clone was recorded once. This chain joins TRBV5-3 and TRBJ1-2; 9 bases align to TRBD1. TRBV5-3 is treated as an ORF (open reading frame) with a function not yet certain. J gave up 3 bases and V 4 bases, and 7 bases lay outside the gene matches. This CDR3 region has 15 residues. The CDR3 region is CARSLDRGKYYGYTF. The CDR3 region has the DNA TGTGCCAGAAGCCTAGACAGGGGGAAATACTATGGCTACACCTTC.

This clone came up once. This chain connects TRBV30 to TRBJ2-7, with 8 bases that match TRBD1. V was pared by 3 bases and J by 3 bases, with 7 bases of the junction left unmatched. CDR3 size: 14 residues. Looked up from germline, CDR1 is GTSNPN and CDR2 is SVGIG (reference sequence). The CDR3 coding sequence is TGTGCCTGGAGCCGGACAGGGATCCACTACGAGCAGTACTTC. It is translated as CAWSRTGIHYEQYF.

V gene TRBV6-5 combines with J gene TRBJ1-1; D unclear. The ends were cut back, 7 bases at V and 3 bases at J, with 12 bases in the middle. The germline V gene encodes CDR1 MNHEY and CDR2 SVGAGI. This CDR3 has 13 residues. CDR3 amino acids: CASIGLGDTEAFF. CDR3 nucleotide sequence: TGTGCCAGCATAGGCCTGGGCGACACTGAAGCTTTCTTT.

The CDR3, as DNA: TGTGCCAGCAGCCCCGCTACGGGAGGGCAGTACTTC. This sequence encodes CASSPATGGQYF. V and J are TRBV7-9 and TRBJ2-7, with TRBD2 matching 7 bases. This CDR3 is built from 12 residues. Germline V lookup: CDR1 SEHNR, CDR2 FQNEAQ (reference sequence). J lost 9 bases, V lost 5 bases, and 7 bases had no gene match.

The chain recombines TRBV13 with TRBJ2-7; 8 positions agree with TRBD1. The CDR3 is 14 amino acids. Germline-derived CDR1 and CDR2 are PRHDT and FYEKMQ (reference sequence). Trimming removed 7 bases from V and 3 bases from J; junction bases left unmatched: 8. CDR3 amino acids: CASTQKGTGYEQYF. The CDR3 nucleotides read TGTGCCAGCACCCAAAAAGGGACAGGCTACGAGCAGTACTTC.

This clone has just one count. This chain links TRBV5-1 with TRBJ2-7; no clear D gene. The V and J ends lost 1 base and 6 bases respectively, with 11 bases between them. CDR1 SGHRS and CDR2 YFSETQ come from the germline V gene. The CDR3 totals 13 residues. The CDR3 DNA is TGCGCCAGCAGCTTGATTCCTGGACGCGAGCAGTACTTC. This sequence encodes CASSLIPGREQYF.

This chain connects TRBV18 to TRBJ1-3; weak D call: TRBD1 (6 bases). Germline CDR1 is KGHSH and CDR2 is LQKENI. This CDR3 spans 16 amino acids. Deletions cut 3 bases from V and 0 bases from J, with 12 bases between. The CDR3: CASSPNTGTSGNTIYF. DNA for the CDR3: TGTGCCAGCTCACCGAATACAGGGACCTCTGGAAACACCATATATTTT. Combining the CDR3 with reference TRBV18 and TRBJ1-3 gives the whole variable domain NAGVMQNPRHLVRRRGQEARLRCSPMKGHSHVYWYRQLPEEGLKFMVYLQKENIIDESGMPKERFSAEFPKEGPSILRIQQVVRGDSAAYFCASSPNTGTSGNTIYFGEGSWLTVV.

The rearrangement joins TRBV4-3 to TRBJ2-2, with TRBD2 identical over 15 bases. The CDR3 consists of 21 residues. Germline V gene sequence: CDR1 LGHNA, CDR2 YSLEER. J gave up 5 bases and V 2 bases, and 15 bases lay outside the gene matches. For the CDR3, the DNA is TGCGCCAGCAGCCAAACAGCCGGGACTAGCGGGGGGCCCGGCAGGACCGGGGAGCTGTTTTTT. The encoded protein is CASSQTAGTSGGPGRTGELFF.